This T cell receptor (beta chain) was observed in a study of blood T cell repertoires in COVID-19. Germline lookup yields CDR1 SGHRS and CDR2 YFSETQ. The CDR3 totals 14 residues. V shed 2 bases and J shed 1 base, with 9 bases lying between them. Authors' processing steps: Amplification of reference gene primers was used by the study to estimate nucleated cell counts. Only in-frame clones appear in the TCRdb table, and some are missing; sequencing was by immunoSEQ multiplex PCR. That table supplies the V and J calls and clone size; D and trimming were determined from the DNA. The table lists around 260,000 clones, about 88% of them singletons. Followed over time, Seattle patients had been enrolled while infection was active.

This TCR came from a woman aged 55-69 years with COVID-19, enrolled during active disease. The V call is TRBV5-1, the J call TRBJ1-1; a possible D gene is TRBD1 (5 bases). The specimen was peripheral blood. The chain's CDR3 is CASSFGGKNTEAFF. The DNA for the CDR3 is TGCGCCAGCAGCTTTGGGGGGAAGAACACTGAAGCTTTCTTT.